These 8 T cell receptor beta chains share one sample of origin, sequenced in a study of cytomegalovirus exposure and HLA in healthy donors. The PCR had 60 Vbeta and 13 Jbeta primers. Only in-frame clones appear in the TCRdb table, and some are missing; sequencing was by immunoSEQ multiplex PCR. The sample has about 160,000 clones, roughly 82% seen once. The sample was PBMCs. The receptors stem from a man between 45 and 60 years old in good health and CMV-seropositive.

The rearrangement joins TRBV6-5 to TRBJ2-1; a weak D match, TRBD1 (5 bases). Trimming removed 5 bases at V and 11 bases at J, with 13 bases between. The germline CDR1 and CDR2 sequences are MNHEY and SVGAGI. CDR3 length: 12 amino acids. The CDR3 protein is CASSQPGPQQFF. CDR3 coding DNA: TGTGCCAGCAGTCAGCCAGGGCCTCAGCAGTTCTTC.

The CDR3 sequence: CASSQDRTEKNTEAFF. The CDR3, as DNA: TGCGCCAGCAGCCAAGATCGGACAGAGAAGAACACTGAAGCTTTCTTT. The gene calls are TRBV4-1 and TRBJ1-1, with TRBD1 as a possible D gene (6 bases). V gave up 0 bases and J gave up 1 base, with 12 bases separating them. The CDR3 totals 16 residues. CDR1 and CDR2 from the germline V gene are MGHRA and YSYEKL.

The CDR3 here is CASMQPGTAEAFF. The CDR3 region has the DNA TGTGCCAGCATGCAGCCAGGGACAGCTGAAGCTTTCTTT. The chain recombines TRBV6-5 with TRBJ1-1; 7 bases are shared with TRBD1. CDR1 and CDR2 from the germline V gene are MNHEY and SVGAGI. The CDR3 covers 13 residues. The ends lost 7 bases at V and 6 bases at J; junction bases unmatched: 8.

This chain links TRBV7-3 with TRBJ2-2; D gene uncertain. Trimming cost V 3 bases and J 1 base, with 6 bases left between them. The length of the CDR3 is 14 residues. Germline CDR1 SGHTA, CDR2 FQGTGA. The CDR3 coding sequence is TGTGCCAGCAGCTTTAATTGGAACACCGGGGAGCTGTTTTTT. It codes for CASSFNWNTGELFF.

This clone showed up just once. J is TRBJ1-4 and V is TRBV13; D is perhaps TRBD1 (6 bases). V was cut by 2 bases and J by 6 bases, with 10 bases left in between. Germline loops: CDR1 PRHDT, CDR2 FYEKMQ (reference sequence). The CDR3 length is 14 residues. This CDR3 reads CASSLNPGDEKLFF. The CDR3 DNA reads TGTGCCAGCAGCTTAAATCCAGGGGATGAAAAACTGTTTTTT.

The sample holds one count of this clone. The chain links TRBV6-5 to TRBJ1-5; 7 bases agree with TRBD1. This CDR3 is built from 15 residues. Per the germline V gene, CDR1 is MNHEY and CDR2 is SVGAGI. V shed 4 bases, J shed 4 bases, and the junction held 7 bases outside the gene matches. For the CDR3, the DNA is TGTGCCAGCAGTTCACAGGGGTTCCAGAATCAGCCCCAGCATTTT. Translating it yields CASSSQGFQNQPQHF.

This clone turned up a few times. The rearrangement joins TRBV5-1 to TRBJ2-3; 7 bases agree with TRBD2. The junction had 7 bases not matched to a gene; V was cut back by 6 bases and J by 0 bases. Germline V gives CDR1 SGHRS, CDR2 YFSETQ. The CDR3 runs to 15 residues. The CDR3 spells CASKEAGYSTDTQYF. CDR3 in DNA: TGCGCCAGCAAAGAAGCGGGGTATAGCACAGATACGCAGTATTTT.

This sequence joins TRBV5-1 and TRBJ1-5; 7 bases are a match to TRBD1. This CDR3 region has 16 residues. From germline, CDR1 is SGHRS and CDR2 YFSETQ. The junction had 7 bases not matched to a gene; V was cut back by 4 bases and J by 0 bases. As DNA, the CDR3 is TGCGCCAGCAGCGAGGGGGACAGTTATAGCAATCAGCCCCAGCATTTT. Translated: CASSEGDSYSNQPQHF.